Below, 2 T cell receptor beta chains from the same sample are listed, as sequenced in a study of blood T cell repertoires in COVID-19. This table comes from immunoSEQ multiplex PCR, and its TCRdb copy is limited to in-frame clones, with some not included. This table has over 200,000 clones, approximately 86% appearing once. Material: PBMCs or T cells enriched from blood (not recorded which). Receptors originate from a woman between 25 and 40 years old who had been exposed to COVID-19.

The chain carries TRBV12-1 and TRBJ2-6; the tabulated D call, TRBD1, remains unverified against the DNA. TRBV12-1 is reported as a pseudogene. This CDR3 is 16 amino acids long. DNA of the CDR3: TGTGCCAGCAGCCATACAGGGATCTCTGGGGCCAACGTCCTGACTTTC. It translates to CASSHTGISGANVLTF.

This clone was counted a single time. The rearrangement links TRBV12-3 or TRBV12-4 to TRBJ1-2; weak D call: TRBD1 (5 bases). The CDR3 totals 10 residues. The V gene lost 8 bases and the J gene lost 8 bases, with 9 bases spanning the gap. CDR3 sequence: CASGGGGYTF. The CDR3 DNA reads as TGTGCCAGCGGGGGAGGGGGCTACACCTTC.